Sequencing of this T cell receptor beta chain was carried out in a study of T cells in Graves' hyperthyroidism and ophthalmopathy. Notes on the study in general: Most clonotypes that expanded in the thyroid above 0.001 also showed up in blood. The model made its ophthalmopathy prediction, and onset followed a median approximately six months later.

Trimming took 5 bases from V and 4 from J, leaving 23 bases between them. This CDR3 comprises 17 residues. Germline V CDR1 and CDR2: LGHDT, YNNKEL (reference sequence). Researchers took RNA transcripts and amplified the TCR beta CDR3 regions from them. The study used the HTBI primer set for a first-round RT-PCR of the TCR CDR3. From the multiplex PCR reads, TCRdb called clonotypes with MiXCR, one entry per CDR3 protein. The data hold about 350,000 distinct CDR3 sequences, with approximately 15% observed a single time. This clonotype has a count of ten or more. What it binds is not known. The hyperthyroidism was newly diagnosed and had lasted under 2 months; the patients were aged 18 to 65.

Sequencing was done on a sample of blood. This receptor was identified in a woman in her thirties with Graves' hyperthyroidism. The rearrangement uses TRBV3-1 and TRBJ1-1; D not certain. CDR3 sequence (DNA): TGTGCCAGCAGCTCGAAGGTATTTCGCTGGACTGGCACTGAAGCTTTCTTT. It encodes CASSSKVFRWTGTEAFF.